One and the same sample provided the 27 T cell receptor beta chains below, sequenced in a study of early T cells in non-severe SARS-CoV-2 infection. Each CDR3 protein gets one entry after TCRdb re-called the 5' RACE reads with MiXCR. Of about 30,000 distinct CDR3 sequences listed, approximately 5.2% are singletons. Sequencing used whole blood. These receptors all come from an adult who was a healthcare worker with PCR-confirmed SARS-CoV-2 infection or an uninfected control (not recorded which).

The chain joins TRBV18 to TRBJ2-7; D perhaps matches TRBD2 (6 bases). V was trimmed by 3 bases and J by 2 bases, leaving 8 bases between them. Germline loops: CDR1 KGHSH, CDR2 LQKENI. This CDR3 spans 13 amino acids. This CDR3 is CASSPGRTYEQYF. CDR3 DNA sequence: TGTGCCAGCTCACCCGGGAGAACCTACGAGCAGTACTTC.

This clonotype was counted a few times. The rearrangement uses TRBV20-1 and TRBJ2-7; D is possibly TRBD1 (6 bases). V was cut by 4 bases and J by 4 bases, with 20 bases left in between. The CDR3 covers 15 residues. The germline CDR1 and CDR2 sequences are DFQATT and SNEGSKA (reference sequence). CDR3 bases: TGCAGTGCTAAGAAACGGGACACTGTTTCGTACGAGCAGTACTTC. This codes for CSAKKRDTVSYEQYF.

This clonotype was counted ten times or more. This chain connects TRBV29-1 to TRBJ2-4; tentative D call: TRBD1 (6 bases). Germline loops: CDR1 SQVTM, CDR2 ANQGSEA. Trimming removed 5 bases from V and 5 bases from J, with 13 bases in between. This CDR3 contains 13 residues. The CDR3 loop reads CSVYWPGENIQYF. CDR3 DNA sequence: TGCAGCGTTTATTGGCCAGGGGAAAACATTCAGTACTTC.

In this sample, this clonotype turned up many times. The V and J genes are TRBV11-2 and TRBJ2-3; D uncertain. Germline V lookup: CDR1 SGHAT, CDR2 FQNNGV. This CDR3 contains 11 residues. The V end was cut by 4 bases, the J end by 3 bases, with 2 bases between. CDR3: CASSWTDTQYF. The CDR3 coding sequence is TGTGCCAGCAGCTGGACAGATACGCAGTATTTT.

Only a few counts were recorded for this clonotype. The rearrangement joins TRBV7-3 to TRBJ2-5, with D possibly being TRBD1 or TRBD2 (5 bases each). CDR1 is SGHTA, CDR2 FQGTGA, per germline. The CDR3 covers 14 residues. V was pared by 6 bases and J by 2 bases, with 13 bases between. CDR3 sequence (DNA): TGTGCCAGCAGGTTAGCGCGGACACAAGAGACCCAGTACTTC. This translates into CASRLARTQETQYF.

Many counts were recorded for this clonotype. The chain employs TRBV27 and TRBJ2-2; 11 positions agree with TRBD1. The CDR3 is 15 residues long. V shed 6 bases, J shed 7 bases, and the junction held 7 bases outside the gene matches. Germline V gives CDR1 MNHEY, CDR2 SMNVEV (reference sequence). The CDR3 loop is CASRKDRGLVGELFF. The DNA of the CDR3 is TGTGCCAGCAGAAAGGACAGGGGGCTAGTCGGGGAGCTGTTTTTT.

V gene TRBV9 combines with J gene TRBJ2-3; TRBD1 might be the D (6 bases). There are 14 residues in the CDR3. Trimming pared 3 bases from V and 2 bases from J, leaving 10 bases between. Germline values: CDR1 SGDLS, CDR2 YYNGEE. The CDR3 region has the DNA TGTGCCAGCAGCGAACAGGGAGCCACAGATACGCAGTATTTT. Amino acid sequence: CASSEQGATDTQYF.

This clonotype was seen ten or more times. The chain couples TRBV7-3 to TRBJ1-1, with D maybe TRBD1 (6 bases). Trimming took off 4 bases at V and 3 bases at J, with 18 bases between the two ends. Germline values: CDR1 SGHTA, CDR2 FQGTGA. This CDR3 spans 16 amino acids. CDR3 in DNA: TGTGCCAGCAGCTCTCGACGGGGGCCCGGGGACACTGAAGCTTTCTTT. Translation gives CASSSRRGPGDTEAFF.

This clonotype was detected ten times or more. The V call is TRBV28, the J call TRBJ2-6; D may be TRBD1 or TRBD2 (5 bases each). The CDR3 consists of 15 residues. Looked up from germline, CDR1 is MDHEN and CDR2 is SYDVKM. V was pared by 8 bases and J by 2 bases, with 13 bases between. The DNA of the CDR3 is TGTGCCAGCCGGGACCTCCACCCTGGGGCCAACGTCCTGACTTTC. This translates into CASRDLHPGANVLTF.

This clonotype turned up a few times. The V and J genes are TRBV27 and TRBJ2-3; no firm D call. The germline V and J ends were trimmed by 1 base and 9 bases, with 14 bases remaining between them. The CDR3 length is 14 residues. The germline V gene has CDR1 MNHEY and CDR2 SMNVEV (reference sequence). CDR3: CASSLFTASDTQYF. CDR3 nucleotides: TGTGCCAGCAGTTTATTTACAGCGTCGGACACGCAGTATTTT.

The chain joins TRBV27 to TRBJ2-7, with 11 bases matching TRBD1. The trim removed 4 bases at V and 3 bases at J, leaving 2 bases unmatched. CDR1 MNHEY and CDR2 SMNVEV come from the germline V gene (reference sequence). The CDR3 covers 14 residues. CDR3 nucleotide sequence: TGTGCCAGCAGTTCCGGGACAGGGGGCTACGAGCAGTACTTC. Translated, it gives CASSSGTGGYEQYF.

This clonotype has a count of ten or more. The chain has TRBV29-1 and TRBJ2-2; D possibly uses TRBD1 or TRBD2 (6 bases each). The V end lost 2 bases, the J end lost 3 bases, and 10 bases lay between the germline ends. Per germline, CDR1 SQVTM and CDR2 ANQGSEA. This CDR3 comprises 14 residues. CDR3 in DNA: TGCAGCGTTGAATTAGGGGGGTACACCGGGGAGCTGTTTTTT. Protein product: CSVELGGYTGELFF.

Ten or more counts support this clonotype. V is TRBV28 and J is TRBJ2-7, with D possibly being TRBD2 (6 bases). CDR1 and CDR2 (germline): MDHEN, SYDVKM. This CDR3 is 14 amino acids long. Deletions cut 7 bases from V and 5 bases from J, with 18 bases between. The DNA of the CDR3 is TGTGCCAGCACCCTGGTTGCGGGAACCCACGAGCAGTACTTC. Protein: CASTLVAGTHEQYF. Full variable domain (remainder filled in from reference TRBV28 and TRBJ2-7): DVKVTQSSRYLVKRTGEKVFLECVQDMDHENMFWYRQDPGLGLRLIYFSYDVKMKEKGDIPEGYSVSREKKERFSLILESASTNQTSMYLCASTLVAGTHEQYFGPGTRLTVT.

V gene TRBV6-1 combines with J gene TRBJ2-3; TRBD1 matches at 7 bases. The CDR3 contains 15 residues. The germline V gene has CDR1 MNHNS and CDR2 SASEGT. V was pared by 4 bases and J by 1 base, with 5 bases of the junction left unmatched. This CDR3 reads CASSVTGSGTDTQYF. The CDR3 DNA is TGTGCCAGCAGTGTGACAGGGAGTGGCACAGATACGCAGTATTTT.

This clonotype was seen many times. This CDR3 is CSVIVGQGSEKLFF. DNA of the CDR3: TGCAGTGTCATAGTCGGACAGGGAAGTGAAAAACTGTTTTTT. This sequence joins TRBV20-1 and TRBJ1-4, with 8 bases lining up with TRBD1. V dropped 7 bases and J dropped 7; count of bases not matched to a gene: 11. CDR3 length: 14 residues. Germline V CDR1 and CDR2: DFQATT, SNEGSKA (reference sequence).

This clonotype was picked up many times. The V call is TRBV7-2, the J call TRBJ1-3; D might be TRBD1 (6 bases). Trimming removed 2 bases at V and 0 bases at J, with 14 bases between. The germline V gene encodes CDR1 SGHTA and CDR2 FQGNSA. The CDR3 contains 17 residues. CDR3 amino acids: CASSLRTVQASGNTIYF. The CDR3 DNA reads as TGTGCCAGCAGCTTAAGGACAGTACAAGCCTCTGGAAACACCATATATTTT.

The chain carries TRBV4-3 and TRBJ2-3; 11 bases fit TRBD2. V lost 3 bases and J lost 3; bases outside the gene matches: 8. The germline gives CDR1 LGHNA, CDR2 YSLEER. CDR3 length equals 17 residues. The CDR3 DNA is TGCGCCAGCAGCCATGTAGCGGGAGGGCCTTTGACAGATACGCAGTATTTT. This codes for CASSHVAGGPLTDTQYF.

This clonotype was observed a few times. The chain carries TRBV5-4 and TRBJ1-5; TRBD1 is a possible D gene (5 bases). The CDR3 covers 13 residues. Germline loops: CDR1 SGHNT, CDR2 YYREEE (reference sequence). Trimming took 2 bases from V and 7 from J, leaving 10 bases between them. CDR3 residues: CASSFEGWQPQHF. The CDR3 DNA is TGTGCCAGCAGCTTCGAGGGGTGGCAGCCCCAGCATTTT.

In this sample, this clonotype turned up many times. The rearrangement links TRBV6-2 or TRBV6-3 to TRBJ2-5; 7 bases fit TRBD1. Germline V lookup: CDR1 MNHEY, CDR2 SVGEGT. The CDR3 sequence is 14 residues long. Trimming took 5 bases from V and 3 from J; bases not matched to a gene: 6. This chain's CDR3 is CASSLSGTEETQYF. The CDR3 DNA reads TGTGCCAGCAGTCTCTCCGGGACAGAAGAGACCCAGTACTTC.

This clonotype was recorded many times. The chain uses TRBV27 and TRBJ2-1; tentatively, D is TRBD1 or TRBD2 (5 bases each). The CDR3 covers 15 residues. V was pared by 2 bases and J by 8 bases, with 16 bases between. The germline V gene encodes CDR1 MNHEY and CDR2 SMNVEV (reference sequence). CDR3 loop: CASSLRGLAYDEQFF. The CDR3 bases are TGTGCCAGCAGTTTACGGGGCCTAGCTTATGATGAGCAGTTCTTC.

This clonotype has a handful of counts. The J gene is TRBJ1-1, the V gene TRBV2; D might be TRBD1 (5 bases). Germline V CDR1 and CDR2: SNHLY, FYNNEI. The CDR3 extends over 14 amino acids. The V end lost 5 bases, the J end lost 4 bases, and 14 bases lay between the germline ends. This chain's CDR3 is CASSQGGEVTEAFF. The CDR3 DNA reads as TGTGCCAGCAGTCAAGGAGGGGAAGTCACTGAAGCTTTCTTT.

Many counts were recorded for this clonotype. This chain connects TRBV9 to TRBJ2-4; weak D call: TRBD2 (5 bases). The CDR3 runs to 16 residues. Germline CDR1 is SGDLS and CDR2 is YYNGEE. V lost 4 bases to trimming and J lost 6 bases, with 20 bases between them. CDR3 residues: CASSTSEGEFGNIQYF. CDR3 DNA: TGTGCCAGCAGCACTAGTGAGGGAGAGTTCGGAAACATTCAGTACTTC.

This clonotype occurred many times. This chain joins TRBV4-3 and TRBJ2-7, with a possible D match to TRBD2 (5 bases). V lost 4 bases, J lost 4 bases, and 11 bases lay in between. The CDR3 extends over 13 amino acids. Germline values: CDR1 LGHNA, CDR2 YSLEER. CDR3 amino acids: CASSRKTGYEQYF. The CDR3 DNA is TGCGCCAGCAGCCGAAAGACGGGGTACGAGCAGTACTTC.

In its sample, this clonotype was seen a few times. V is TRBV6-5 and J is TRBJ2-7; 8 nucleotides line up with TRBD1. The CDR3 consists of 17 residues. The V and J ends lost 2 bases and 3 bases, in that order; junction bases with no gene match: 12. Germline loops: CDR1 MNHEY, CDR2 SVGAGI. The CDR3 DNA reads TGTGCCAGCAGTTACGGATCGCCGGCAGGGGGCTTCTACGAGCAGTACTTC. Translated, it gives CASSYGSPAGGFYEQYF.

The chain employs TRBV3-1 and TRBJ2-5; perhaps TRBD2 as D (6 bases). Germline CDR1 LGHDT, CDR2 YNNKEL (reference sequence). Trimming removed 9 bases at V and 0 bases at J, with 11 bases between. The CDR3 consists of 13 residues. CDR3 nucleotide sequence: TGTGCCAGTAGCGGAACTTACCAAGAGACCCAGTACTTC. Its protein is CASSGTYQETQYF.

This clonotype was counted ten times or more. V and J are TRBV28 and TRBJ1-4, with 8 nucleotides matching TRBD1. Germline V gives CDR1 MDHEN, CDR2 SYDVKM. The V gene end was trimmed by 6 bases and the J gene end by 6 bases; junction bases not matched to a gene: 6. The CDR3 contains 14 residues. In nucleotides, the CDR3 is TGTGCCAGCAGCGAGACAGGGGAGGATGAAAAACTGTTTTTT. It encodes CASSETGEDEKLFF. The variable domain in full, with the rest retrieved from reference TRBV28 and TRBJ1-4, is DVKVTQSSRYLVKRTGEKVFLECVQDMDHENMFWYRQDPGLGLRLIYFSYDVKMKEKGDIPEGYSVSREKKERFSLILESASTNQTSMYLCASSETGEDEKLFFGSGTQLSVL.

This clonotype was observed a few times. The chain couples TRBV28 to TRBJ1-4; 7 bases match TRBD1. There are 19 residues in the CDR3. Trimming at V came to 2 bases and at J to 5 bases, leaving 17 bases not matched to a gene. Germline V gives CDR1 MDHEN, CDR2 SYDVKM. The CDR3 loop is CASSLGPTGVRGPNEKLFF. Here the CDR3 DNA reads TGTGCCAGCAGTTTAGGACCCACAGGGGTGAGGGGCCCCAATGAAAAACTGTTTTTT.